Presented here are 28 T cell receptor beta chains from one specimen sequenced in a study of cytomegalovirus exposure and HLA in healthy donors. The PCR employed 60 Vbeta primers together with 13 Jbeta primers. This table comes from immunoSEQ multiplex PCR, and its TCRdb copy is limited to in-frame clones, with some not included. The data show 130,000 or so clones, 66% seen once. The sample was PBMCs. These receptors were obtained from a woman aged 55-69 years in good health and CMV-seronegative.

J is TRBJ1-1 and V is TRBV7-6; no clear D gene. The CDR3 runs to 14 residues. V was trimmed by 4 bases and J by 12 bases, leaving 21 bases between them. Per the germline V gene, CDR1 is SGHVS and CDR2 is FNYEAQ. As DNA, the CDR3 is TGTGCCAGCAGCTCCAACCCATCTATTGAGGGTACTTTCTTT. Translation gives CASSSNPSIEGTFF.

The V call is TRBV2, the J call TRBJ1-5; a weak D match, TRBD1 (5 bases). The CDR3 runs to 15 residues. With 6 bases removed from V and 4 bases from J, the gap between germline ends came to 16 bases. Germline V lookup: CDR1 SNHLY, CDR2 FYNNEI. Written as DNA, the CDR3 is TGTGCCAGCAGAAGCGGAGGGGCGGAAAATCAGCCCCAGCATTTT. As protein: CASRSGGAENQPQHF.

The chain employs TRBV6-5 and TRBJ1-2, with TRBD1 matching 8 bases. Germline V lookup: CDR1 MNHEY, CDR2 SVGAGI. Trimming removed 5 bases from V and 8 bases from J; junction bases left unmatched: 7. CDR3 length: 13 residues. DNA for the CDR3: TGTGCCAGCAGTCTGGACAGGGTGGTAGGCTACACCTTC. Translated, it gives CASSLDRVVGYTF.

V is TRBV9 and J is TRBJ2-5; TRBD2 matches at 9 bases. This CDR3 region has 16 residues. V was clipped by 0 bases and J by 5 bases; unmatched bases: 8. Germline V gene sequence: CDR1 SGDLS, CDR2 YYNGEE. The CDR3 DNA reads as TGTGCCAGCAGCGTAGGAGGAGCGGGAGGACTCGAGACCCAGTACTTC. This gives the protein CASSVGGAGGLETQYF.

The chain couples TRBV9 to TRBJ1-4, with D possibly TRBD1 on 5 matching bases. V lost 0 bases to trimming and J lost 6 bases, with 15 bases between them. CDR3 length: 16 residues. Germline CDR1 reads SGDLS; CDR2 reads YYNGEE. This CDR3 is CASSVDAGGSDEKLFF. The CDR3 bases are TGTGCCAGCAGCGTAGACGCCGGGGGGAGTGATGAAAAACTGTTTTTT.

J is TRBJ1-2 and V is TRBV6-7; D may be TRBD1 (6 bases). TRBV6-7 is flagged as an ORF with uncertain function. The length of the CDR3 is 14 residues. Between the trimmed V and J ends, which lost 1 base and 5 bases, there was a span of 11 bases. CDR3 amino acids: CASSYYREIYGYTF. The CDR3 region has the DNA TGTGCCAGCAGTTACTACAGGGAGATATATGGCTACACCTTC.

The table lists this clone with a few counts. J is TRBJ2-1 and V is TRBV5-8; D possibly corresponds to TRBD2 (5 bases). CDR1 is SGHTS, CDR2 YDEGEE, per germline. The CDR3 is made up of 15 amino acids. The V gene lost 4 bases and the J gene lost 8 bases, with 19 bases spanning the gap. DNA of the CDR3: TGTGCCAGCAGCCAACTAGGTTCCGAATACGATGAGCAGTTCTTC. This gives the protein CASSQLGSEYDEQFF. Full variable domain (outside the CDR3, taken from reference TRBV5-8 and TRBJ2-1): EAGVTQSPTHLIKTRGQQATLRCSPISGHTSVYWYQQALGLGLQFLLWYDEGEERNRGNFPPRFSGRQFPNYSSELNVNALELEDSALYLCASSQLGSEYDEQFFGPGTRLTVL.

A note on this clone: At one boundary the junction diverges from the germline segment, which might be a read error. The chain uses TRBV7-9 and TRBJ1-1, with D perhaps TRBD1 (6 bases). Germline lookup yields CDR1 SEHNR and CDR2 FQNEAQ (reference sequence). The CDR3 covers 12 residues. CDR3 DNA sequence: TGTTCCAGCAGCTCCCAGGGGACTGAAGCTTTCTTT. Its translation is CSSSSQGTEAFF.

The rearrangement links TRBV7-8 to TRBJ2-7; 9 bases fit TRBD1. The CDR3 sequence is 16 residues long. Trimming removed 5 bases from V and 2 bases from J; junction bases left unmatched: 10. Germline-derived CDR1 and CDR2 are SGHVS and FQNEAQ. The CDR3: CASSDPKGDRAYEQYF. CDR3 DNA sequence: TGTGCCAGCAGCGATCCCAAAGGGGACAGGGCCTACGAGCAGTACTTC.

This sequence joins TRBV6-1 and TRBJ1-4; D gene uncertain. The CDR3 length is 16 residues. CDR1 is MNHNS, CDR2 SASEGT, per germline. Trimming shortened V by 1 base and J by 4 bases, and 13 bases separated the two germline ends. CDR3 sequence (DNA): TGTGCCAGCAGTGAAGGGCCGGGAAGGGTTAATGAAAAACTGTTTTTT. Protein product: CASSEGPGRVNEKLFF.

V is TRBV4-3 and J is TRBJ2-2, with TRBD2 matching 9 bases. V shed 4 bases and J 6 bases; nucleotides not matched to a gene: 12. The germline V gene has CDR1 LGHNA and CDR2 YSLEER. The CDR3 is 17 residues long. The CDR3 DNA reads TGCGCCAGCAGCCCCGGTGGTGATGCGGGGGGGCCCGGGGAGCTGTTTTTT. Translation: CASSPGGDAGGPGELFF.

This clone was picked up a small number of times. The J gene is TRBJ2-1, the V gene TRBV19; 12 bases agree with TRBD2. Per the germline V gene, CDR1 is LNHDA and CDR2 is SQIVND (reference sequence). The CDR3 has 18 residues. J gave up 9 bases and V 5 bases, and 17 bases lay outside the gene matches. CDR3 loop: CASSLPLGASGRGGEQFF. The CDR3 nucleotides are TGTGCCAGTAGTCTTCCCCTTGGGGCTAGCGGGAGGGGAGGTGAGCAGTTCTTC.

The chain joins TRBV5-1 to TRBJ2-5; tentative D call: TRBD1 (5 bases). The CDR3 runs to 16 residues. Trimming left V 0 bases short and J 5 bases short, with 17 bases between. Germline assignment: CDR1 SGHRS and CDR2 YFSETQ. The CDR3 spells CASSLGGRSIKETQYF. The CDR3 DNA sequence: TGCGCCAGCAGCTTGGGGGGCCGCTCGATCAAGGAGACCCAGTACTTC. Full variable domain (outside the CDR3, taken from reference TRBV5-1 and TRBJ2-5): KAGVTQTPRYLIKTRGQQVTLSCSPISGHRSVSWYQQTPGQGLQFLFEYFSETQRNKGNFPGRFSGRQFSNSRSEMNVSTLELGDSALYLCASSLGGRSIKETQYFGPGTRLLVL.

CDR3 residues: CASSPNRGNGETQYF. Here the CDR3 DNA reads TGTGCCAGCTCACCAAATAGGGGGAACGGGGAGACCCAGTACTTC. V is TRBV18 and J is TRBJ2-5; tentative D call: TRBD1 (6 bases). Trimming pared 2 bases from V and 5 bases from J, leaving 15 bases between. From germline, CDR1 is KGHSH and CDR2 LQKENI. CDR3 size: 15 residues. Full variable domain (rest looked up from reference TRBV18 and TRBJ2-5): NAGVMQNPRHLVRRRGQEARLRCSPMKGHSHVYWYRQLPEEGLKFMVYLQKENIIDESGMPKERFSAEFPKEGPSILRIQQVVRGDSAAYFCASSPNRGNGETQYFGPGTRLLVL.

The rearrangement joins TRBV7-6 to TRBJ2-7, with D uncertain. V lost 1 base to trimming and J lost 0 bases, with 10 bases between them. The CDR3 spans 15 residues. Per germline, CDR1 SGHVS and CDR2 FNYEAQ. The CDR3 DNA reads TGTGCCAGCAGCTTAGGGGCCACCAGCTCCTACGAGCAGTACTTC. Protein: CASSLGATSSYEQYF.

The gene calls are TRBV5-4 and TRBJ2-3, with 7 bases identical to TRBD2. Germline trimming cut 4 bases from V and 1 base from J; bases unmatched to any gene: 6. The germline V gene has CDR1 SGHNT and CDR2 YYREEE (reference sequence). The CDR3 consists of 15 residues. CDR3: CASSPFAGGTDTQYF. The CDR3, as DNA: TGTGCCAGCAGCCCGTTCGCGGGGGGCACAGATACGCAGTATTTT.

This chain uses TRBV5-6 with TRBJ2-7, with 7 bases aligning to TRBD1. CDR3 size: 14 residues. The V gene end was trimmed by 0 bases and the J gene end by 2 bases; junction bases not matched to a gene: 2. Germline loops: CDR1 SGHDT, CDR2 YYEEEE. CDR3 region: CASSLAGQAYEQYF. In DNA, the CDR3 is TGTGCCAGCAGCTTGGCTGGACAGGCCTACGAGCAGTACTTC.

The chain recombines TRBV7-2 with TRBJ2-1; 11 bases fit TRBD2. V lost 1 base to trimming and J lost 3 bases; unmatched junction nucleotides: 8. This CDR3 has 18 residues. In germline, CDR1 is SGHTA, CDR2 FQGNSA. The chain's CDR3 is CASSLGPLLAGDYNEQFF. The CDR3 DNA follows: TGTGCCAGCAGCTTAGGTCCCCTACTAGCGGGGGACTACAATGAGCAGTTCTTC. The complete variable domain, with remaining parts taken from reference TRBV7-2 and TRBJ2-1, reads GAGVSQSPSNKVTEKGKDVELRCDPISGHTALYWYRQSLGQGLEFLIYFQGNSAPDKSGLPSDRFSAERTGGSVSTLTIQRTQQEDSAVYLCASSLGPLLAGDYNEQFFGPGTRLTVL.

The chain recombines TRBV4-3 with TRBJ2-2; TRBD2 is a possible D gene (6 bases). The CDR3 loop spans 16 amino acids. V shed 0 bases and J shed 7 bases, with 15 bases lying between them. Germline values: CDR1 LGHNA, CDR2 YSLEER. CDR3 region: CASSQEVTSLYGELFF. The CDR3 DNA is TGCGCCAGCAGCCAAGAGGTCACTAGCCTATACGGGGAGCTGTTTTTT.

This clone was seen a few times. V and J are TRBV5-1 and TRBJ2-5; 7 bases align to TRBD2. Germline V gives CDR1 SGHRS, CDR2 YFSETQ. This CDR3 is 15 amino acids long. V lost 7 bases and J lost 5; bases outside the gene matches: 14. The CDR3: CASRGGGGPQETQYF. In DNA, the CDR3 is TGCGCCAGCCGCGGCGGGGGAGGGCCCCAGGAGACCCAGTACTTC.

The gene calls are TRBV5-1 and TRBJ2-5; D is undetermined. CDR3 length: 13 amino acids. Germline CDR1 reads SGHRS; CDR2 reads YFSETQ. V shed 0 bases and J shed 2 bases, with 5 bases lying between them. CDR3 protein: CASSLVHQETQYF. The CDR3 DNA is TGCGCCAGCAGCTTGGTACATCAAGAGACCCAGTACTTC.

This clone was counted between two and nine times. The chain recombines TRBV7-2 with TRBJ1-5; D uncertain. V lost 3 bases and J lost 7, with 10 bases in between. The CDR3 has 13 residues. Germline V gene sequence: CDR1 SGHTA, CDR2 FQGNSA. CDR3 sequence (DNA): TGTGCCAGCAGCTTCGGTCGGGGACAGCCCCAGCATTTT. Its translation is CASSFGRGQPQHF.

This clone was counted only a few times. The rearrangement joins TRBV6-5 to TRBJ2-3, with 7 bases identical to TRBD2. This CDR3 has 15 residues. From germline, CDR1 is MNHEY and CDR2 SVGAGI. V lost 3 bases and J lost 4; bases outside the gene matches: 7. Here the CDR3 reads CASSYRRESSDTQYF. The CDR3 coding sequence is TGTGCCAGCAGTTATAGGCGGGAGTCGTCAGATACGCAGTATTTT.

V and J are TRBV19 and TRBJ2-5; the match to TRBD2 covers 10 bases. CDR3 length: 16 amino acids. V gave up 5 bases and J gave up 5 bases; unmatched junction bases: 11. Germline V CDR1 and CDR2: LNHDA, SQIVND (reference sequence). CDR3 sequence reads: CASSDFLAGGLETQYF. Written as DNA, the CDR3 is TGTGCCAGTAGTGACTTTTTAGCGGGAGGCTTGGAGACCCAGTACTTC.

This CDR3 is CASSFDGQGYEQYF. For the CDR3, the DNA is TGTGCCAGCAGCTTCGACGGACAGGGGTACGAGCAGTACTTC. The J gene is TRBJ2-7, the V gene TRBV11-2; 9 bases agree with TRBD1. CDR3 size: 14 residues. V shed 3 bases, J shed 4 bases, and the junction held 4 bases outside the gene matches. The V gene's germline CDR1 is SGHAT and CDR2 FQNNGV.

This chain connects TRBV11-1 to TRBJ2-7; 8 bases agree with TRBD1. With V trimmed by 1 base and J by 2 bases, 7 bases remained unmatched. The CDR3 is 16 amino acids. CDR1 and CDR2 from the germline V gene are SGHAT and FQDESV (reference sequence). CDR3 in DNA: TGTGCCAGCAGCTTAGTCGGACAGGGCCCTACCTACGAGCAGTACTTC. It yields the protein CASSLVGQGPTYEQYF.

This chain connects TRBV6-4 to TRBJ2-2, with TRBD1 identical over 7 bases. The CDR3 runs 18 residues. J gave up 2 bases and V 0 bases, and 9 bases lay outside the gene matches. The germline V gene has CDR1 MRHNA and CDR2 SNTAGT. The CDR3 DNA reads as TGTGCCAGCAGTGACTCCCCCGACAGGGATACTAACACCGGGGAGCTGTTTTTT. Protein sequence: CASSDSPDRDTNTGELFF.

This sequence joins TRBV19 and TRBJ2-5; 9 bases fit TRBD1. The DNA end favors TRBJ2-7, so the J call may be wrong. Germline V gene data show CDR1 as LNHDA and CDR2 as SQIVND (reference sequence). The CDR3 is made up of 14 amino acids. CDR3 sequence reads: CASNRGDRVGEQYF. CDR3 nucleotides: TGTGCCAGTAATCGTGGGGACAGGGTCGGCGAGCAGTACTTC.